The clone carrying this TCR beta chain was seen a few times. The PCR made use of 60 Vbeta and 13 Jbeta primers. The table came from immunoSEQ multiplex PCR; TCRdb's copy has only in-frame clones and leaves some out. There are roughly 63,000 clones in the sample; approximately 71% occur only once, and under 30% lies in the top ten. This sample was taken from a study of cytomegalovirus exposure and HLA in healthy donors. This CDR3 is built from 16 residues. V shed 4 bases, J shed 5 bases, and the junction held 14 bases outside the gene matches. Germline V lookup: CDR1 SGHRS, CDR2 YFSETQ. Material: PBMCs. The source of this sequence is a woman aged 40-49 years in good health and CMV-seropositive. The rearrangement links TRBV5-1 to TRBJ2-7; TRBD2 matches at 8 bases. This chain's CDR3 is CASSAGGGRSTNEQYF. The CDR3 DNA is TGCGCCAGCAGCGCGGGAGGCGGGCGGAGTACCAACGAGCAGTACTTC.